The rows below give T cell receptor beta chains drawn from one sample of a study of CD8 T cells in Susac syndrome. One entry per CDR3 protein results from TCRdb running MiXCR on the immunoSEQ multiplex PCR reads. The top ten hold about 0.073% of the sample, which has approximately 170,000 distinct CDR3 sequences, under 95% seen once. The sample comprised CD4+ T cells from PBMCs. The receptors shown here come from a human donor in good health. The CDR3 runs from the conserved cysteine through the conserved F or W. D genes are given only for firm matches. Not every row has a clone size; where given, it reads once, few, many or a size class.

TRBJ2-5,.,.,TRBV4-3,TGCGCCAGCAGCCAAGAAGGCAGGGTCTCGGAGACCCAGTACTTC,CASSQEGRVSETQYF
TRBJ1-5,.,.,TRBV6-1,TGTGCCAGCAGTTCCCAGGGAGACCAGCCCCAGCATTTT,CASSSQGDQPQHF
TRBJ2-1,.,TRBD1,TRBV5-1,TGCGCCAGCAGCCTGGGGGACAGAACCTACAATGAGCAGTTCTTC,CASSLGDRTYNEQFF
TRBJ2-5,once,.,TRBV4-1,TGCGCCAGCAGCCAGTCAATAAGACTCCGACTGGAGACCCAGTACTTC,CASSQSIRLRLETQYF
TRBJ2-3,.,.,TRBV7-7,TGTGCTAGCAGCTTAGGAGTTGCTAGCACAGATACGCAGTATTTT,CASSLGVASTDTQYF
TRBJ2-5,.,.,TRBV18,TGTGCCAGCTCACCATACGGGGAGACCCAGTACTTC,CASSPYGETQYF
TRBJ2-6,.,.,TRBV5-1,TGCACCAGCAGCTTGACGCAGGCTGGGGCCAACGTCCTGACTTTC,CTSSLTQAGANVLTF
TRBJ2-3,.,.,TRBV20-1,TGCAGTGCTAGTTTCACGGGCCTGGCGGGAGATACGCAGTATTTT,CSASFTGLAGDTQYF
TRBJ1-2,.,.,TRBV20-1,TGCAGTGCTAGAGACCGGACAGCCAACTATGGCTACACCTTC,CSARDRTANYGYTF
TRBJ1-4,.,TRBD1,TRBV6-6,TGTGCCAGCAGTTACTCCGGACAGGGGGTCGAAAAACTGTTTTTT,CASSYSGQGVEKLFF